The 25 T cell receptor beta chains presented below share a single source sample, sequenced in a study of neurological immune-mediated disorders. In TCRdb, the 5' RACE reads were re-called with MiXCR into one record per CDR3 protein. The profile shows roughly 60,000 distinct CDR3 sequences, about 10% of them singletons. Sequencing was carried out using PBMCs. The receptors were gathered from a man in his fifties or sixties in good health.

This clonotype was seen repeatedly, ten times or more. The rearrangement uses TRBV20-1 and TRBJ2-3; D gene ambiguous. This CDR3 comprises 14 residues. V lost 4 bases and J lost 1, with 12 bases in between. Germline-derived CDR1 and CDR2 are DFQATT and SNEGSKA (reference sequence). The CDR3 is CSATLSWGTDTQYF. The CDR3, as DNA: TGCAGTGCTACCCTTAGCTGGGGCACAGATACGCAGTATTTT.

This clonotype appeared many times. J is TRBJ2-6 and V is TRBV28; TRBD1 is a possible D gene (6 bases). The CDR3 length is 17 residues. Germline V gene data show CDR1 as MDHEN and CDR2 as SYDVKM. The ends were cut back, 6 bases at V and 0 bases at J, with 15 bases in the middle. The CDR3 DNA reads TGTGCCAGCAGAACCGGGACACTAAACTCTGGGGCCAACGTCCTGACTTTC. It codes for CASRTGTLNSGANVLTF.

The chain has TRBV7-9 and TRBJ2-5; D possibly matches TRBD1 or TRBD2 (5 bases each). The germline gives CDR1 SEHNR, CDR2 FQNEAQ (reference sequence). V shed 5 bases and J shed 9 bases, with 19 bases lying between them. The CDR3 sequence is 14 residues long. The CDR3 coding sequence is TGTGCCAGCAGCCCCCGGGACGAGAAACTGGCCCAGTACTTC. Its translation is CASSPRDEKLAQYF.

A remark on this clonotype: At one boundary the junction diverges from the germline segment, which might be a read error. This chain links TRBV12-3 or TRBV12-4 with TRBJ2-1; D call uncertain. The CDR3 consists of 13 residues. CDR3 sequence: CASSPGQRNERFF. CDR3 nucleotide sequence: TGTGCCAGCAGCCCGGGTCAGAGGAATGAGCGGTTCTTC.

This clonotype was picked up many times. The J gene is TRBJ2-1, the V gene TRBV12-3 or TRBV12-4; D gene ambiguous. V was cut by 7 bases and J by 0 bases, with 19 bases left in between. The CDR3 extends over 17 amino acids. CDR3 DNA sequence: TGTGCCAGCACCTTACAGTCACCCTCTACCTCCTACAATGAGCAGTTCTTC. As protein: CASTLQSPSTSYNEQFF.

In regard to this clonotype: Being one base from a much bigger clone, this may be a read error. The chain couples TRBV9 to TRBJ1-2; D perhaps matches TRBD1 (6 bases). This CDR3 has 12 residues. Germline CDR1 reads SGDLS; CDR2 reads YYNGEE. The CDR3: CASSLGGGAASF. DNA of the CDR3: TGTGCCAGCAGTCTCGGAGGGGGGGCAGCTAGTTTC.

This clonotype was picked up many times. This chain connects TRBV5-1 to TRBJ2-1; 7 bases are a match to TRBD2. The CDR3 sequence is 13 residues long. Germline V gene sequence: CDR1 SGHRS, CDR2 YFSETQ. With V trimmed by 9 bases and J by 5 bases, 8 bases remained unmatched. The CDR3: CANKKGGNNEQFF. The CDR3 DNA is TGCGCCAACAAAAAGGGAGGGAACAATGAGCAGTTCTTC. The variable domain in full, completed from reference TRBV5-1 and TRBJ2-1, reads KAGVTQTPRYLIKTRGQQVTLSCSPISGHRSVSWYQQTPGQGLQFLFEYFSETQRNKGNFPGRFSGRQFSNSRSEMNVSTLELGDSALYLCANKKGGNNEQFFGPGTRLTVL.

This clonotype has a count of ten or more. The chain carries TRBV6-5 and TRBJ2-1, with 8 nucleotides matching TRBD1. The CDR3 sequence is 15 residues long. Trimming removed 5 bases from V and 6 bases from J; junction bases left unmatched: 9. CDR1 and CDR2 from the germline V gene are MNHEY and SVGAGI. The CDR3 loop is CASSHRDRYGNEQFF. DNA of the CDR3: TGTGCCAGCAGTCACCGGGACAGGTACGGCAATGAGCAGTTCTTC.

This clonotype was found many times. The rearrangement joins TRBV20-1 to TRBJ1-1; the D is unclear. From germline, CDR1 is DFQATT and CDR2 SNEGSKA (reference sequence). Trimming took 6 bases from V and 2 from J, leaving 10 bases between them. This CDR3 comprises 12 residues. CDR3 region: CSASNRNTEAFF. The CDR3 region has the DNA TGCAGTGCCAGTAACAGAAACACTGAAGCTTTCTTT.

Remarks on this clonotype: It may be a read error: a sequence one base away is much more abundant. CDR3 coding DNA: TGCGACAGCAGTGAAAAAGCTAGGGCAATCGATGAGCAGTTCTTC. Its protein product is CDSSEKARAIDEQFF. The chain employs TRBV10-2 and TRBJ2-1; D is undetermined. CDR1 and CDR2 from the germline V gene are WSHSY and SAAADI. The CDR3 covers 15 residues.

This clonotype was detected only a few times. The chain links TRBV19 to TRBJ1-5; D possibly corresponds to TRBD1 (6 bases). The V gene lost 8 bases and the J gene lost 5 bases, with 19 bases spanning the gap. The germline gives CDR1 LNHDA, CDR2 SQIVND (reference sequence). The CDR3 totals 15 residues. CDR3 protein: CASGIWGQDYQPQHF. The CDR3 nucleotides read TGTGCCAGTGGGATTTGGGGGCAGGATTATCAGCCCCAGCATTTT.

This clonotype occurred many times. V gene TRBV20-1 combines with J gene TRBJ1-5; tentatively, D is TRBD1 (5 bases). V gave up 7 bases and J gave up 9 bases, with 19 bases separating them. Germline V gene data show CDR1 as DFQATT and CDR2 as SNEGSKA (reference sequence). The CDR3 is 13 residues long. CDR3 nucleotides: TGCAGTGGCGCAGGGAGGTCCCAGGGGCCCCAGCATTTT. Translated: CSGAGRSQGPQHF.

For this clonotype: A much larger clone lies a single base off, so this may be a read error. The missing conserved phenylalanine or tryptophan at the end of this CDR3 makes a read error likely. CDR3 region: CASSSARGQAFC. The CDR3, as DNA: TGTGCCAGCAGCTCCGCCCGGGGGCAAGCTTTCTGT. The chain couples TRBV13 to TRBJ1-1; perhaps TRBD1 as D (6 bases). Germline lookup yields CDR1 PRHDT and CDR2 FYEKMQ (reference sequence). The V and J ends lost 4 bases and 9 bases respectively, with 12 bases between them. This CDR3 contains 12 residues.

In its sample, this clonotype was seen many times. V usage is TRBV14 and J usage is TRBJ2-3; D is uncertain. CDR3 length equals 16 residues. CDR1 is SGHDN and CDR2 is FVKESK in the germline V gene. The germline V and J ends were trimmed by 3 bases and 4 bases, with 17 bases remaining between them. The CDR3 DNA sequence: TGTGCCAGCAGCCATACCCGGGCCCCGGCCGCAGATACGCAGTATTTT. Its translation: CASSHTRAPAADTQYF.

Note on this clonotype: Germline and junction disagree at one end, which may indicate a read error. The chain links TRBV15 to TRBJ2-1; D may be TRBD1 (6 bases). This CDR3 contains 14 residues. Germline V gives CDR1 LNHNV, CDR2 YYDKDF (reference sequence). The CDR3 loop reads CVTGEQGYYNEQFF. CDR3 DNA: TGTGTCACCGGCGAACAGGGATACTACAATGAGCAGTTCTTC. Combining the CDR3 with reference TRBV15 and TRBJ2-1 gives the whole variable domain DAMVIQNPRYQVTQFGKPVTLSCSQTLNHNVMYWYQQKSSQAPKLLFHYYDKDFNNEADTPDNFQSRRPNTSFCFLDIRSPGLGDTAMYLCVTGEQGYYNEQFFGPGTRLTVL.

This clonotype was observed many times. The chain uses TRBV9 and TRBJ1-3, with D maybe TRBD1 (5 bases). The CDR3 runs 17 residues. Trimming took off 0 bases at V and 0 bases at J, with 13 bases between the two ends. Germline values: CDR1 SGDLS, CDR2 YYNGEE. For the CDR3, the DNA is TGTGCCAGCAGCGTAGATGGGACCGGACGCTCTGGAAACACCATATATTTT. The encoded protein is CASSVDGTGRSGNTIYF.

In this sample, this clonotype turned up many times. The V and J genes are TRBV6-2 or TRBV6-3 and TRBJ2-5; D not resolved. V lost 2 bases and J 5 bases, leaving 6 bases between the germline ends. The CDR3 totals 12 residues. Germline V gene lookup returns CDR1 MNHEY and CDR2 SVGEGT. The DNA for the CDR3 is TGTGCCAGCAGTTACCCCAAGGAGACCCAGTACTTC. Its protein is CASSYPKETQYF.

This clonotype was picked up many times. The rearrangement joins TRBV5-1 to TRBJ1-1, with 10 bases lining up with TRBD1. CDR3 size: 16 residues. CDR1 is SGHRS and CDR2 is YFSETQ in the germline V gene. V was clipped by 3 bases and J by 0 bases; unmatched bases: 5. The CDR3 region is CASSSGQGSVNTEAFF. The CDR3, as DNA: TGCGCCAGCAGCTCGGGACAGGGGTCCGTGAACACTGAAGCTTTCTTT.

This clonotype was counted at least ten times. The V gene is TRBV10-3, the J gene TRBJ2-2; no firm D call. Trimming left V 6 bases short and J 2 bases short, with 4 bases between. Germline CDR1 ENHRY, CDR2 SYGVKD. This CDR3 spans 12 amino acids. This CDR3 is CAIRDNTGELFF. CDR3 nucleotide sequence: TGTGCCATCAGGGACAACACCGGGGAGCTGTTTTTT.

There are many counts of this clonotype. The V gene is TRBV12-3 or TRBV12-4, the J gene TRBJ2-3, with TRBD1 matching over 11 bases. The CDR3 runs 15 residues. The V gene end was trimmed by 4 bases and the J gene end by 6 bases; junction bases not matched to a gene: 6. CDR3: CASSWTGGVSDTQYF. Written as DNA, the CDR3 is TGTGCCAGCAGTTGGACAGGGGGCGTTTCGGATACGCAGTATTTT.

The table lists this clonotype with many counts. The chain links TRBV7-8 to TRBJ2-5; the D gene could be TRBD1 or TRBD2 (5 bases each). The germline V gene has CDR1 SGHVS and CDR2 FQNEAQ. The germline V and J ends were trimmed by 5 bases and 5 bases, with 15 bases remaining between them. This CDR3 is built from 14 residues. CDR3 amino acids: CASSTGTRMETQYF. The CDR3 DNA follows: TGTGCCAGCAGCACCGGGACCCGCATGGAGACCCAGTACTTC.

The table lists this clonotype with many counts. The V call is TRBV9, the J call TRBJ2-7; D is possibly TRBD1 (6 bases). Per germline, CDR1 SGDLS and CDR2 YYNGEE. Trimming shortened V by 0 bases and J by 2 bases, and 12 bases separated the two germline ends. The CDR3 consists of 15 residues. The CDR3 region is CASSVEGQPTYEQYF. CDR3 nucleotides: TGTGCCAGCAGCGTAGAAGGACAGCCTACCTACGAGCAGTACTTC.

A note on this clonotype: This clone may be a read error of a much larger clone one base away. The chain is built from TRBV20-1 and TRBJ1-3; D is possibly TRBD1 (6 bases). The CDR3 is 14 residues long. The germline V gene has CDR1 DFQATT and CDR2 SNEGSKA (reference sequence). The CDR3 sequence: CSARDPGERNTKYF. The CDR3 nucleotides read TGCAGTGCTAGAGATCCAGGGGAGAGAAACACCAAATATTTT.

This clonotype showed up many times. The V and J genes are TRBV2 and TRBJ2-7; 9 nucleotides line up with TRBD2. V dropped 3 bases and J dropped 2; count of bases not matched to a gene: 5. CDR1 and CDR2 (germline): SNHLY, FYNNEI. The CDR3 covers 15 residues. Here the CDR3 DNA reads TGTGCCAGCAGTGACGGGGCTAGCGGGGCCTACGAGCAGTACTTC. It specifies CASSDGASGAYEQYF.

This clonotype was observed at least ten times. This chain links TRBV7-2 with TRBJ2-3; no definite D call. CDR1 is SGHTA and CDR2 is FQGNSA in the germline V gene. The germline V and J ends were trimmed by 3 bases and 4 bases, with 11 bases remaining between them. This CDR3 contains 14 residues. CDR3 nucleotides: TGTGCCAGCAGCTTCGACTGGAGAGCAGATACGCAGTATTTT. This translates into CASSFDWRADTQYF.